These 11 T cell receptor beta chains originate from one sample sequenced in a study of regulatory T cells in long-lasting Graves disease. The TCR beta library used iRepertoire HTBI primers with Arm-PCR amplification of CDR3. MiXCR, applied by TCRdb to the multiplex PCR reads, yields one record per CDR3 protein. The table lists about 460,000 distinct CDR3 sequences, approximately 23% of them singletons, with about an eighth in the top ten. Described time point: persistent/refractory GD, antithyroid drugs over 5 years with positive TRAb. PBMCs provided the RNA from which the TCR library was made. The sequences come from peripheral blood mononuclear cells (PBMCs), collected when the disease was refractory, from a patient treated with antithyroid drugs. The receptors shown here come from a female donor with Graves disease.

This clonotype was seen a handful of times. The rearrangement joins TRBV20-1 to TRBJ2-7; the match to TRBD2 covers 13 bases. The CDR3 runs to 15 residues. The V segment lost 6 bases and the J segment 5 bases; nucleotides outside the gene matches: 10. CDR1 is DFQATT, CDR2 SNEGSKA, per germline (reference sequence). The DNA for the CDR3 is TGCAGTGCAACCCACCTGACTAGCGGGAGGAACGAGCAGTACTTC. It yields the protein CSATHLTSGRNEQYF.

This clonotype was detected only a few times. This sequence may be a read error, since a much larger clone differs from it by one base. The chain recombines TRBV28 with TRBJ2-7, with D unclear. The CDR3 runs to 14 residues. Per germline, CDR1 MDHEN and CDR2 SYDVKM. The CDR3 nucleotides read TGTGCCAGCAGTCCGCCCTCCCTCTCCTACGGGCAGTACTTC. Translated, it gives CASSPPSLSYGQYF.

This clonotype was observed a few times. DNA for the CDR3: TGTGCCAGCAGTTTTCAAGGGGATCGGTTCCTTAGCAATCAGCCCCAGCATTTT. It codes for CASSFQGDRFLSNQPQHF. The chain joins TRBV28 to TRBJ1-5; D is perhaps TRBD1 (5 bases). This CDR3 has 18 amino acids. The germline V gene encodes CDR1 MDHEN and CDR2 SYDVKM. The V end lost 3 bases, the J end lost 0 bases, and 18 bases lay between the germline ends.

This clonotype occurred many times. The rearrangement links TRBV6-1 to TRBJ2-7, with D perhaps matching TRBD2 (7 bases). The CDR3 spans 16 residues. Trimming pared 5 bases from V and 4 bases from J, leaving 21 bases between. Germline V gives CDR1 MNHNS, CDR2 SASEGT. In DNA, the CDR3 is TGTGCCAGCAGTCCGCACCTTTCGAGGGGGGGATACGAGCAGTACTTC. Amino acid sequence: CASSPHLSRGGYEQYF.

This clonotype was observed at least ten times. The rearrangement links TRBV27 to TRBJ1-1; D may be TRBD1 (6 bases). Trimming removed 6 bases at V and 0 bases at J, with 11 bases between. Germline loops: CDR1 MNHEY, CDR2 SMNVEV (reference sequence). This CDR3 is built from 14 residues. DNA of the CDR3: TGTGCCAGCAGCTCGACAGGACTGAACACTGAAGCTTTCTTT. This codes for CASSSTGLNTEAFF.

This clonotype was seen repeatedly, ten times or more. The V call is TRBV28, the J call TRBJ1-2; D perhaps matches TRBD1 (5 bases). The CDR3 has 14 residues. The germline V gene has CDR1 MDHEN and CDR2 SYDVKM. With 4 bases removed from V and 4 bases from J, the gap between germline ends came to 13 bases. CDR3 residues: CASSYPGLLYGYTF. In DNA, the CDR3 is TGTGCCAGCAGTTATCCGGGACTACTCTATGGCTACACCTTC.

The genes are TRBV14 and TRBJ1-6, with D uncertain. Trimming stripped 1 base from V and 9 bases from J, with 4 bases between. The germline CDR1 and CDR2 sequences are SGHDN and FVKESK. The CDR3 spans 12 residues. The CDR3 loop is CASSQGVSPLHF. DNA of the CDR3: TGTGCCAGCAGCCAAGGAGTTTCACCCCTCCACTTT.

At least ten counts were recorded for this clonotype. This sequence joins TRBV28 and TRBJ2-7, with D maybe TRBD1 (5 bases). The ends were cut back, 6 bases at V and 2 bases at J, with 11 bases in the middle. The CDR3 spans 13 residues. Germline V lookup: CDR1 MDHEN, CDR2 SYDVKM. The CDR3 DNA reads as TGTGCCAGCAGAAGTGACAGAACCTACGAGCAGTACTTC. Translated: CASRSDRTYEQYF.

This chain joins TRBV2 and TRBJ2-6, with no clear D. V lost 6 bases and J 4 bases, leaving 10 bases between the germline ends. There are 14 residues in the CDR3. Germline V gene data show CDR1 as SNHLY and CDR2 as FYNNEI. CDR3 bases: TGTGCCAGCAGGTTTCCCGAGGGGGCCAACGTCCTGACTTTC. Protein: CASRFPEGANVLTF.

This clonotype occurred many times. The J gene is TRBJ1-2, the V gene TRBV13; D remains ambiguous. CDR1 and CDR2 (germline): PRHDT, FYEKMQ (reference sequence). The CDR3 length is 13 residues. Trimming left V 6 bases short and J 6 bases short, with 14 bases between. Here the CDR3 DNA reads TGTGCCAGCAGTTTCGGGCGGTTTGATGGCTACACCTTC. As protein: CASSFGRFDGYTF.

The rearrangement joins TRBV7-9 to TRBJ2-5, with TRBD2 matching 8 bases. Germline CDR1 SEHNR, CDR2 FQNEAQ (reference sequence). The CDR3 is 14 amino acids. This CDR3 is CATKRTGGGETQYF. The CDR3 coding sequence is TGTGCGACTAAACGGACCGGCGGGGGGGAGACCCAGTACTTC.